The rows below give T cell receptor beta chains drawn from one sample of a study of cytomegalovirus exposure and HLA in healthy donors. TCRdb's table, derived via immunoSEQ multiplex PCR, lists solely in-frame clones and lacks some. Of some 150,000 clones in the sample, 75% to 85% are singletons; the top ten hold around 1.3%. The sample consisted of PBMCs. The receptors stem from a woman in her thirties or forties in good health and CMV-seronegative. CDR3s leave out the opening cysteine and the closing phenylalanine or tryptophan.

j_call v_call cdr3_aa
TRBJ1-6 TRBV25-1 ASSASRAGGSLPLH
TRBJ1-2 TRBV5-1 ASSPGQVRRGYT
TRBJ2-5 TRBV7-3 ASSLWSQETQY
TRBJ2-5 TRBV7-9 ASSGTSGLQETQY
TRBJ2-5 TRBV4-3 ASSQEYRGETQY
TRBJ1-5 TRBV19 ASITRGDSNQPQH
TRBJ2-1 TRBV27 ASLPLGRTGYNEQF
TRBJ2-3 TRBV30 AWKLGGGATDTQY
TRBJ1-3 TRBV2 ATATGGNTIY
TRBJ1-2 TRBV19 ASSIPGVSYGYT
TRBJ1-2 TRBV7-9 ASSRSDRDGGYT
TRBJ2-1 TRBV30 AWSLDVRYNEQF
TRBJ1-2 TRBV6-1 ASSELDRGNYGYT
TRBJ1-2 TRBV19 ASSRVGQGSYGYT
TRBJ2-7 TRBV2 ASSESGYSYEQY
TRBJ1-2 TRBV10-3 AIRQGAAQQKNYGYT
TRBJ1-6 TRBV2 ASSEGAGEYNSPLH
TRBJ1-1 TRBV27 ASLDRGVATEAF
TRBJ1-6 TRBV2 ASSDCSSYNSPLH
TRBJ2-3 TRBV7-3 ASSISGGVSTDTQY
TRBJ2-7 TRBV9 ASSVEQGYEQY
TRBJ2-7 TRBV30 AWSHQGEQY
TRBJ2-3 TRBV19 ASSTGQGTSTDTQY
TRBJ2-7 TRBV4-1 ASSQRDHGEQY
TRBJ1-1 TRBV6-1 ASNPAKGAKGEAF
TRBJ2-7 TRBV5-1 ASHRRTYEQY
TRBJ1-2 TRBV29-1 SSRTGSDYGYT
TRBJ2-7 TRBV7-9 ASSFAYEQY
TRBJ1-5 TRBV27 ASSYSPYSNQPQH
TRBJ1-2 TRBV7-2 ASRDRDTSYRVNGYT
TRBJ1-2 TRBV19 ASSITAGANYGYT
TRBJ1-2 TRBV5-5 ASSPGQAGYGYT
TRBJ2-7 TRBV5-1 ASSARDRGTYEQY
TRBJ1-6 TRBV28 ASSPYPGRNSPLH
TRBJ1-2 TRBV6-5 ASSYSAGYGYT
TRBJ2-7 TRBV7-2 ASSPRQGQISYEQY
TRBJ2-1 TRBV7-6 ASSFQSGTGYNEQF
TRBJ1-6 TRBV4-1 ASSPGSWTSPLH
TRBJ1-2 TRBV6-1 ASRPGDNYGYT
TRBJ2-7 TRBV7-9 ASSQIYTPDRPNPHEQY
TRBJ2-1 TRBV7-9 ASSVEGTGVNEQF
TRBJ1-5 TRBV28 ASRSGQGATQPQH
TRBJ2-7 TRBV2 ASMGDRGSYEQY
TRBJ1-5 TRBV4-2 ASSPGKSNQPQH
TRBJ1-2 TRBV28 ASSLGTPNYGYT
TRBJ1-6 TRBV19 ASSIGGPNSPLH
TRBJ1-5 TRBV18 ASSPRQGRGYSNQPQH
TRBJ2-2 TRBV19 ASSLPTFGELF
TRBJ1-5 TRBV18 ASSEGQGAEQPQH
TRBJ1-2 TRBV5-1 ASNSVGGNYGYT
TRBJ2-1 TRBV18 ASSPGLYNEQF
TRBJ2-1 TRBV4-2 ASSQDYPGGRFNEQF